The clone carrying this TCR beta chain was recorded at least ten times. Its antigen is not identified. This sample is drawn from a study of neurological immune-mediated disorders. Study-wide findings and caveats: The highest TCR clonal expansion occurred in HTLV-1-associated myelopathy; multiple sclerosis fell below healthy controls. The study found no CDR3 amino acid sequences shared by expanded clones across subjects, suggesting private repertoires in all groups.

The starting material, 2 million PBMCs stored at -80 C, gave rise to the unsorted libraries. Every sequencing run generated over 170 million TCR-beta sequences from 15-18 subjects. TCRdb re-called the 5' RACE reads with MiXCR, one entry per CDR3 protein. The table shows about 59,000 distinct CDR3 sequences, with over 9.5% occurring only once. This clonotype originated in a woman aged 60-75 years with HTLV-1-associated myelopathy (HAM/TSP). Sequencing was done on a sample of PBMCs.

The CDR3 sequence is CASSQLGTGGNEQFF. Written as DNA, the CDR3 is TGCGCCAGCAGCCAATTGGGGACAGGGGGGAATGAGCAGTTCTTC. The rearrangement joins TRBV4-1 to TRBJ2-1, with 11 bases identical to TRBD1. The germline V gene encodes CDR1 MGHRA and CDR2 YSYEKL. After removal of 2 bases from V and 7 bases from J, the junction contained 4 bases not matched to a gene. This CDR3 region has 15 residues.